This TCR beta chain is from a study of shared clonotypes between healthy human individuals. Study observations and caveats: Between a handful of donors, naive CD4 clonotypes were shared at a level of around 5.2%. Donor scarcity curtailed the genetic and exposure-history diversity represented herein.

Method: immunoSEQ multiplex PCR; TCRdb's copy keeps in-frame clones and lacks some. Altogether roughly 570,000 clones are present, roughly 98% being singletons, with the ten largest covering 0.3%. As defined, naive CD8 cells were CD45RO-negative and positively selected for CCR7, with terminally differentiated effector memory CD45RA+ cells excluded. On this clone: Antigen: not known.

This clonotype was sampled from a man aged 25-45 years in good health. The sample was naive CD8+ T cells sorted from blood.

CDR3 in amino acids: CASYLAGGPNTGELFF. In nucleotides, the CDR3 is TGTGCTAGCTACCTAGCGGGAGGTCCGAACACCGGGGAGCTGTTTTTT. This sequence joins TRBV12-5 and TRBJ2-2; 11 positions agree with TRBD2. Germline CDR1 reads LGHNT; CDR2 reads FRNRAP. Trimming removed 9 bases from V and 0 bases from J; junction bases left unmatched: 6. The CDR3 runs to 16 residues.